A single sample is the source of the 22 T cell receptor beta chains below, sequenced in a study of shared clonotypes between healthy human individuals. Profiling relied on immunoSEQ multiplex PCR, and the TCRdb table lists in-frame clones only, not all of them. The table includes about 500,000 clones, approximately 80% detected once. The material sequenced was PBMCs. These receptors originate from a woman in her thirties or forties in good health. Some clones in this sample may be carry-over from other donors' samples.

Details on this clone: One base separates it from a far larger clone, so it is likely a read error. The chain combines TRBV20-1 with TRBJ2-3; D remains ambiguous. The CDR3 is 11 residues long. CDR1 and CDR2 from the germline V gene are DFQATT and SNEGSKA (reference sequence). V lost 5 bases, J lost 7 bases, and 10 bases lay in between. The DNA of the CDR3 is TGCAGTGCTCCCAGCTCCTATACGCAGTATTTT. It translates to CSAPSSYTQYF.

Concerning this clone itself: Given the absence of the conserved phenylalanine or tryptophan at the CDR3 end, a read error is likely. V is TRBV2 and J is TRBJ2-7; D remains ambiguous. V was shortened by 7 bases and J by 0 bases, with 4 bases between the two germline ends. This CDR3 is 11 amino acids long. The germline V gene has CDR1 SNHLY and CDR2 FYNNEI. CDR3 DNA: TGTGCCAGCATGGCCTCCTACGAGCAGTACCTC. As protein: CASMASYEQYL.

With respect to this clone: This sequence is one base from a far larger clone and is likely a read error. Other DNA sequences in this specimen translate into the identical CDR3. This rearrangement joins TRBV2 to TRBJ1-1; possibly TRBD1 for D (6 bases). Germline CDR1 reads SNHLY; CDR2 reads FYNNEI. This CDR3 contains 12 residues. The CDR3 spells CATRGFNTEAFF. CDR3 nucleotides: TGTGCCACCAGGGGTTTTAACACCGAAGCTTTCTTT.

This chain connects TRBV11-1 to TRBJ2-1; perhaps TRBD2 as D (6 bases). The V end was cut by 1 base, the J end by 0 bases, with 10 bases between. CDR3 length: 16 residues. Germline-derived CDR1 and CDR2 are SGHAT and FQDESV (reference sequence). CDR3 nucleotides: TGTGCCAGCAGCTTAGACCGGGGGAGCTCCTACAATGAGCAGTTCTTC. Protein product: CASSLDRGSSYNEQFF.

As regards this clone: This could be a read error, since a much larger clone is one nucleotide away. V usage is TRBV28 and J usage is TRBJ1-1; no firm D call. CDR1 and CDR2 (germline): MDHEN, SYDVKM. The CDR3 extends over 15 amino acids. The CDR3 coding sequence is TGTGCCAGCGGTTTATGGTCCAGAATGAACACTGAAGCTTTCTTT. This translates into CASGLWSRMNTEAFF.

The gene calls are TRBV5-6 and TRBJ2-7, with D possibly TRBD1 on 5 matching bases. CDR3 length: 13 amino acids. Germline CDR1 reads SGHDT; CDR2 reads YYEEEE. V was trimmed by 3 bases and J by 10 bases, leaving 17 bases between them. The CDR3 region has the DNA TGTGCCAGCAGCTGGGATCGACAAGGGGAACAGTACTTC. Amino acid sequence: CASSWDRQGEQYF.

The chain recombines TRBV4-3 with TRBJ2-7; 8 bases are shared with TRBD1. Per the germline V gene, CDR1 is LGHNA and CDR2 is YSLEER. The CDR3 covers 15 residues. Trimming at V came to 1 base and at J to 4 bases, leaving 6 bases not matched to a gene. The CDR3 sequence is CASSQADRGEYEQYF. The CDR3 DNA reads as TGCGCCAGCAGCCAAGCCGACAGGGGAGAATACGAGCAGTACTTC.

The chain has TRBV5-1 and TRBJ1-5; D gene unclear. The V end lost 8 bases, the J end lost 3 bases, and 12 bases lay between the germline ends. The CDR3 extends over 13 amino acids. Germline CDR1 is SGHRS and CDR2 is YFSETQ. CDR3 region: CASRLQTNQPQHF. CDR3 nucleotides: TGCGCCAGTAGACTACAGACCAATCAGCCCCAGCATTTT.

This clone was detected many times. This specimen includes other DNA sequences encoding the same CDR3. This chain links TRBV30 with TRBJ1-3, with 7 bases identical to TRBD1. The germline V gene has CDR1 GTSNPN and CDR2 SVGIG (reference sequence). The CDR3 loop spans 13 amino acids. The V gene end was trimmed by 3 bases and the J gene end by 2 bases; junction bases not matched to a gene: 1. CDR3 residues: CAWSTGAGNTIYF. The CDR3 DNA is TGTGCCTGGAGCACAGGGGCTGGAAACACCATATATTTT. Looking up the rest from reference TRBV30 and TRBJ1-3 gives the full variable domain: SQTIHQWPATLVQPVGSPLSLECTVEGTSNPNLYWYRQAAGRGLQLLFYSVGIGQISSEVPQNLSASRPQDRQFILSSKKLLLSDSGFYLCAWSTGAGNTIYFGEGSWLTVV.

Concerning this clone: One base separates it from a far larger clone, so it is likely a read error. The same CDR3 is also encoded by other DNA sequences in this sample. The V and J genes are TRBV7-9 and TRBJ2-5, with D possibly TRBD1 on 6 matching bases. CDR1 is SEHNR and CDR2 is FQNEAQ in the germline V gene (reference sequence). This CDR3 is 14 amino acids long. The CDR3 DNA reads TGTGCCAGCAGCACGACAGGTACTTGGGAGACTCAGTACTTC. Amino acids: CASSTTGTWETQYF.

The chain links TRBV9 to TRBJ1-3; tentative D call: TRBD1 (5 bases). V dropped 4 bases and J dropped 0 bases, with 11 bases sitting between them. The length of the CDR3 is 15 residues. Germline CDR1 reads SGDLS; CDR2 reads YYNGEE. The DNA for the CDR3 is TGTGCCAGCAGCCTGGGACGTCTCTCTGGAAACACCATATATTTT. As protein: CASSLGRLSGNTIYF. Full variable domain (outside the CDR3, taken from reference TRBV9 and TRBJ1-3): DSGVTQTPKHLITATGQRVTLRCSPRSGDLSVYWYQQSLDQGLQFLIQYYNGEERAKGNILERFSAQQFPDLHSELNLSSLELGDSALYFCASSLGRLSGNTIYFGEGSWLTVV.

The sample holds a few counts of this clone. The CDR3 loop reads CASSRDRGAGELFF. CDR3 in DNA: TGCGCCAGCAGCCGGGACAGGGGCGCCGGGGAGCTGTTTTTT. The rearrangement links TRBV4-1 to TRBJ2-2; TRBD1 matches 10 bases. Germline lookup yields CDR1 MGHRA and CDR2 YSYEKL. Unmatched junction bases numbered 2, after V lost 4 bases and J lost 6 bases. The CDR3 is made up of 14 amino acids.

The J gene is TRBJ2-3, the V gene TRBV28; a possible D gene is TRBD1 (5 bases). CDR3 size: 17 residues. V lost 3 bases to trimming and J lost 1 base, with 17 bases between them. Germline CDR1 and CDR2: MDHEN and SYDVKM. The CDR3, as DNA: TGTGCCAGCAGTTTCCGGACAAGAGGAGTGGGCACAGATACGCAGTATTTT. Protein: CASSFRTRGVGTDTQYF.

This chain joins TRBV6-1 and TRBJ1-1; no clear D gene. Germline V gene lookup returns CDR1 MNHNS and CDR2 SASEGT. With 7 bases removed from V and 1 base from J, the gap between germline ends came to 16 bases. The CDR3 runs 15 residues. The CDR3 sequence: CASTLRRQKNTEAFF. CDR3 in DNA: TGTGCCAGCACCCTCCGCCGGCAGAAGAACACTGAAGCTTTCTTT.

This clone was seen a single time. The V and J genes are TRBV7-9 and TRBJ1-5; 10 bases align to TRBD1. The germline V gene encodes CDR1 SEHNR and CDR2 FQNEAQ (reference sequence). The V gene end was trimmed by 8 bases and the J gene end by 6 bases; junction bases not matched to a gene: 4. This CDR3 contains 13 residues. The CDR3 bases are TGTGCCAGCGAAGGACAGGGGGGTCAGCCCCAGCATTTT. Protein product: CASEGQGGQPQHF.

The V call is TRBV2, the J call TRBJ2-7; perhaps TRBD1 as D (6 bases). Looked up from germline, CDR1 is SNHLY and CDR2 is FYNNEI. CDR3 length: 14 residues. Trimming pared 1 base from V and 2 bases from J, leaving 9 bases between. The CDR3 spells CASSEGQVTYEQYF. DNA of the CDR3: TGTGCCAGCAGTGAAGGACAGGTAACCTACGAGCAGTACTTC.

This sequence joins TRBV5-4 and TRBJ2-7, with 7 bases identical to TRBD1. Germline V gene data show CDR1 as SGHNT and CDR2 as YYREEE (reference sequence). Germline trimming cut 4 bases from V and 3 bases from J; bases unmatched to any gene: 10. The CDR3 contains 15 residues. The DNA of the CDR3 is TGTGCCAGCAGCCCACAGACAGGGATCCACTACGAGCAGTACTTC. It codes for CASSPQTGIHYEQYF. Full variable domain (rest looked up from reference TRBV5-4 and TRBJ2-7): ETGVTQSPTHLIKTRGQQVTLRCSSQSGHNTVSWYQQALGQGPQFIFQYYREEENGRGNFPPRFSGLQFPNYSSELNVNALELDDSALYLCASSPQTGIHYEQYFGPGTRLTVT.

This rearrangement joins TRBV7-9 to TRBJ2-1, with 7 bases fitting TRBD1. The germline gives CDR1 SEHNR, CDR2 FQNEAQ (reference sequence). V was pared by 5 bases and J by 10 bases, with 5 bases of the junction left unmatched. CDR3 length: 12 residues. This CDR3 reads CASSRDSGEQFF. The CDR3 DNA is TGTGCCAGCAGCCGGGACAGCGGAGAGCAGTTCTTC.

The J gene is TRBJ1-2, the V gene TRBV29-1; 10 nucleotides line up with TRBD1. Trimming took 7 bases from V and 4 from J; bases not matched to a gene: 12. CDR1 and CDR2 (germline): SQVTM, ANQGSEA. The CDR3 is 15 amino acids. The CDR3 region is CSAQKTGGAGYGYTF. The CDR3, as DNA: TGCAGCGCCCAAAAGACAGGGGGCGCCGGCTATGGCTACACCTTC.

This clone was recorded only once. This chain uses TRBV11-2 with TRBJ2-3, with 11 bases identical to TRBD2. The CDR3 extends over 14 amino acids. CDR1 is SGHAT and CDR2 is FQNNGV in the germline V gene. J was trimmed by 5 bases and V by 6 bases; bases with no gene match: 4. The CDR3 DNA is TGTGCCAGCAGACAAGGGACTAGCGGAGATACGCAGTATTTT. This translates into CASRQGTSGDTQYF.

This chain connects TRBV7-9 to TRBJ2-2; 7 bases match TRBD2. With V trimmed by 5 bases and J by 7 bases, 13 bases remained unmatched. The CDR3 length is 16 residues. Looked up from germline, CDR1 is SEHNR and CDR2 is FQNEAQ (reference sequence). CDR3 in amino acids: CASSTSGRERSGELFF. DNA of the CDR3: TGTGCCAGCAGCACGTCTGGGCGGGAGAGGAGCGGGGAGCTGTTTTTT.

A remark on this clone: A much more abundant neighbour one base away suggests this may be a read error. Other DNA variants within this sample encode the same CDR3. The genes are TRBV30 and TRBJ1-2; perhaps TRBD1 as D (6 bases). From germline, CDR1 is GTSNPN and CDR2 SVGIG (reference sequence). The CDR3 covers 15 residues. The CDR3 nucleotides are TGCGCCTGGAGTGTACAGGGCGGGGCGGAGTATGGCTACACCTTC. Translated: CAWSVQGGAEYGYTF.